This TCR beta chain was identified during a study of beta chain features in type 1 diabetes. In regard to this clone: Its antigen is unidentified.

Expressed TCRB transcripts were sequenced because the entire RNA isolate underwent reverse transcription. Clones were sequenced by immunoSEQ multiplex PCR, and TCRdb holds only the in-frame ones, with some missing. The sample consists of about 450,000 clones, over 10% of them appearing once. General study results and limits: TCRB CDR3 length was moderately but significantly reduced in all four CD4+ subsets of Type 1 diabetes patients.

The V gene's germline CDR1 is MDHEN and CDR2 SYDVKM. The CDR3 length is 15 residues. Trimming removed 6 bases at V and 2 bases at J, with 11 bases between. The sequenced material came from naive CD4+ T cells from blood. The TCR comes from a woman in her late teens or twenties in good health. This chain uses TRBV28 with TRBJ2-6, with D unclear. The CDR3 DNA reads TGTGCCAGCAGGTCAGCAGATCCTGGGGCCAACGTCCTGACTTTC. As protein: CASRSADPGANVLTF.